The clone carrying this T cell receptor (beta chain) was observed once. The data originate from a study of OX40 agonist ivuxolimab in advanced cancers. Clones were sequenced by immunoSEQ multiplex PCR, and TCRdb holds only the in-frame ones, with some missing. Altogether 65,000 to 95,000 clones are present, 80% to 95% being singletons, with the ten largest covering around 6.5%. The clonotype comes from an adult with an advanced solid tumor such as melanoma, head and neck, liver or kidney cancer. The sample was CD4+ or CD8+ T cells sorted from blood, taken in a trial of the OX40 agonist ivuxolimab.

CDR3 sequence: CASSGQGGNEQFF. In DNA form, the CDR3 reads TGTGCCAGCTCCGGACAGGGGGGGAATGAGCAGTTCTTC. The chain is built from TRBV18 and TRBJ2-1; 10 bases are shared with TRBD1. In germline, CDR1 is KGHSH, CDR2 LQKENI. J gave up 7 bases and V 6 bases, and 3 bases lay outside the gene matches. There are 13 residues in the CDR3.